What follows describes a single TCR beta chain. As yet, its antigen is unknown. Deletions cut 0 bases from V and 1 base from J, with 11 bases between. CDR1 and CDR2 from the germline V gene are SNHLY and FYNNEI. The CDR3 spans 16 residues. An approximately 220 ng quantity of DNA, 30,000 to 35,000 T cell genomes, went into the sorted-subset replicate PCRs. The data were produced by immunoSEQ multiplex PCR, yet TCRdb's version contains in-frame clones alone and is incomplete. Seen here are some 2,000,000 clones, about 95% observed once, and the top ten hold more than 0.95%. Terminally differentiated effector memory CD45RA+ cells were excluded by CCR7 positive selection of CD45RO-negative cells. There were only Caucasian adults among the donors, and all lived in Nashville, Tennessee. The source of the sample is a study of shared clonotypes between healthy human individuals. Study-wide results and caveats: The sharing of roughly 5% of naive CD4 clonotypes was seen across a handful of donors. Generally, estimated richness proved larger in naive subsets than it did in memory subsets.

The chain employs TRBV2 and TRBJ2-3; TRBD2 might be the D (6 bases). The receptor's source is a young man in good health. Material for sequencing was naive CD8+ T cells sorted from blood. This CDR3 is CASSEAWGEGTDTQYF. CDR3 nucleotide sequence: TGTGCCAGCAGTGAAGCTTGGGGGGAGGGCACAGATACGCAGTATTTT.